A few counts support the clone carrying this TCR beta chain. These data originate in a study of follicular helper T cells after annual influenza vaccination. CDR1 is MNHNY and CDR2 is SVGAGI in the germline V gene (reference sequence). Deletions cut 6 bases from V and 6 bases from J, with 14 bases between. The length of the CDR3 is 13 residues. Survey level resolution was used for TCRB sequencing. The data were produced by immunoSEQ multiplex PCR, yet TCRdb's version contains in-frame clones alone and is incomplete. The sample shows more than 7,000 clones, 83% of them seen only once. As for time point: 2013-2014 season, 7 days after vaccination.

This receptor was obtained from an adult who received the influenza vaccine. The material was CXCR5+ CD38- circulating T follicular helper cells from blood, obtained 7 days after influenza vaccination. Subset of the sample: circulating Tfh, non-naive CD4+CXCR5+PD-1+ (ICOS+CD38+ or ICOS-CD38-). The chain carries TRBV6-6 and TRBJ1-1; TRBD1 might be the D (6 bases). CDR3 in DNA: TGTGCCAGCAGGCAGGGGCCCGATGCTGAAGCTTTCTTT. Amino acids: CASRQGPDAEAFF.